Given below is one T cell receptor (beta chain) in context. TCRdb's table, derived via immunoSEQ multiplex PCR, lists solely in-frame clones and lacks some. There are around 87,000 clones in the sample; roughly 79% occur only once, and about 15% lies in the top ten. The record originates from a study of blood T cell repertoires in COVID-19. This CDR3 spans 15 amino acids. Germline V gene lookup returns CDR1 SGHTA and CDR2 FQGTGA. Germline trimming cut 5 bases from V and 0 bases from J; bases unmatched to any gene: 1. V usage is TRBV7-3 and J usage is TRBJ2-6; 7 bases map to TRBD2. This clonotype was sampled from a human donor in a cohort sampled during active COVID-19. Material for sequencing was peripheral blood. The CDR3 here is CASSSGNSGANVLTF. The CDR3, as DNA: TGTGCCAGCAGCAGCGGGAACTCTGGGGCCAACGTCCTGACTTTC.